This TCR beta chain was profiled in a study of resident and recirculating memory T cells in vitiligo. Using immunoSEQ multiplex PCR, the repertoire was profiled, and TCRdb retains in-frame clones only, with some absent. The sample lists about 42,000 clones; 92% were seen once. The origin of this receptor is a male donor with vitiligo. Material for sequencing was blood.

Here the CDR3 DNA reads TGTGCCTCGATACAGGGGAATAATTCACCCCTCCACTTT. This sequence encodes CASIQGNNSPLHF. V usage is TRBV30 and J usage is TRBJ1-6, with 7 bases identical to TRBD1. CDR3 size: 13 residues. Per germline, CDR1 GTSNPN and CDR2 SVGIG (reference sequence). With 7 bases clipped from V and 5 bases from J, the junction kept 5 bases outside the gene matches.